This TCR beta chain was retrieved from a study of siplizumab effects on memory and regulatory T cells. General study results and limits: Siplizumab significantly brought down the alloreactive sequences that trace back to unstimulated CD4+ memory cells. Both greater diversity than memory cells and a major contribution to the alloresponse seemed to characterize naive T cells.

Comments on this clone: Antigen specificity is unknown.

Germline-derived CDR1 and CDR2 are MGHRA and YSYEKL. This CDR3 spans 16 amino acids. Trimming removed 0 bases at V and 7 bases at J, with 16 bases between. Sequencing was performed with immunoSEQ multiplex PCR; in TCRdb, only in-frame clones are kept and a portion is missing. Among some 100,000 clones listed, over 85% were seen once. The J gene is TRBJ2-1, the V gene TRBV4-1, with D perhaps matching TRBD1 (7 bases). This receptor was identified in a human donor in good health. Sequencing was performed on CD8+ T cells sorted from blood. CDR3 residues: CASSQEKSSGGNEQFF. DNA for the CDR3: TGCGCCAGCAGCCAAGAAAAGTCATCAGGGGGGAATGAGCAGTTCTTC.